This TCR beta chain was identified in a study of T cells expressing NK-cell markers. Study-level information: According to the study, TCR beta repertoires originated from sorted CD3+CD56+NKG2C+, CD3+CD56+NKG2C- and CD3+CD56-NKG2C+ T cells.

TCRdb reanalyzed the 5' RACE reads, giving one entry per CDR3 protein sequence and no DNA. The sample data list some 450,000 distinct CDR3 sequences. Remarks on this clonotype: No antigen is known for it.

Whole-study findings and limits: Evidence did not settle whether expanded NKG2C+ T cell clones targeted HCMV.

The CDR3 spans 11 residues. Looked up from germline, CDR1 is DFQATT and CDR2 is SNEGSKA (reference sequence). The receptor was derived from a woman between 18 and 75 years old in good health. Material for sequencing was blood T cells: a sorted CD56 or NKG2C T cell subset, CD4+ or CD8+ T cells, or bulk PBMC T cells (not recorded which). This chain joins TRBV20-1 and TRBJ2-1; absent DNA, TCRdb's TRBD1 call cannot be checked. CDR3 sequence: CSAGGPNEQFF.